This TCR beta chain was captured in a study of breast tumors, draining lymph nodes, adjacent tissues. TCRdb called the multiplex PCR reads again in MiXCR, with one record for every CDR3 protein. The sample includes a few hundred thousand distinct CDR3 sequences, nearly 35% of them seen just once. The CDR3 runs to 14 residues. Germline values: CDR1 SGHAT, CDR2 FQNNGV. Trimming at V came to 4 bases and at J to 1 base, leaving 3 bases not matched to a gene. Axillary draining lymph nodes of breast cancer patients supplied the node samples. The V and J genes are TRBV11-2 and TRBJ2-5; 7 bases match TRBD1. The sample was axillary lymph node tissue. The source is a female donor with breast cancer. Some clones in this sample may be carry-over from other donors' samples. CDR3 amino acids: CASSWTGGQETQYF. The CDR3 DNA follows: TGTGCCAGCAGCTGGACAGGAGGCCAAGAGACCCAGTACTTC.